A selection of T cell receptor beta chains follows, all from one sample in a study of shared T cell receptors in the human thymus. Some clones are missing from TCRdb's copy, which holds only in-frame ones; the method was immunoSEQ multiplex PCR. This table holds over 650,000 clones, about 89% found once. The same sample was also used in a study of human thymus T cells.

The sequencing input was thymocytes. Source of these receptors: a boy under three years old with a congenital heart defect. Each CDR3 is given with its conserved first and last residue. D genes are given only for firm matches. For some rows the clone size is stated as once, few or many, or as a class when expanded; others skip it.

>TRBV7-2|TRBD2|-|TRBJ2-7
CASSLVGRGGTYEQYF
TGTGCCAGCAGCTTAGTTGGGCGGGGGGGGACCTACGAGCAGTACTTC
>TRBV25-1|-|-|TRBJ1-2
CASSGLGGREGDGYTF
TGTGCCAGCAGTGGGCTTGGGGGCAGGGAGGGGGATGGCTACACCTTC
>TRBV5-1|TRBD2|-|TRBJ2-5
CASSPGLAQETQYF
TGCGCCAGCAGCCCGGGACTAGCCCAAGAGACCCAGTACTTC
>TRBV2|-|-|TRBJ1-3
CASSERGGVNGNTIYF
TGTGCCAGCAGTGAAAGGGGTGGGGTAAATGGAAACACCATATATTTT
>TRBV30|TRBD1|-|TRBJ1-1
CAWSDDRGVDEAFF
TGTGCCTGGAGTGATGACAGGGGCGTTGATGAAGCTTTCTTT
>TRBV10-3|-|few|TRBJ1-2
CAIKKHEGYGYTF
TGTGCCATCAAGAAGCATGAGGGCTATGGCTACACCTTC
>TRBV28|-|-|TRBJ2-7
CASSLDQGFEQYF
TGTGCCAGCAGTTTGGATCAGGGGTTCGAGCAGTACTTC
>TRBV28|-|-|TRBJ2-1
CASSPRLAGAQVGEQFF
TGTGCCAGCAGTCCAAGACTGGCGGGGGCCCAGGTTGGTGAGCAGTTCTTC
>TRBV9|-|-|TRBJ1-3
CASSPSTCSGNTIYF
TGTGCCAGCAGCCCGTCGACATGCTCTGGAAACACCATATATTTT
>TRBV29-1|-|-|TRBJ2-1
CSVGTTSSYNEQFF
TGCAGCGTTGGGACTACCAGCTCCTACAATGAGCAGTTCTTC
>TRBV29-1|TRBD2|-|TRBJ2-7
CSVGVAGDRTNGEQYF
TGCAGCGTTGGGGTAGCGGGGGACCGGACAAATGGCGAGCAGTACTTC
>TRBV28|-|-|TRBJ1-6
CASSPGGLTYNSPLHF
TGTGCCAGCAGTCCGGGGGGACTTACCTATAATTCACCCCTCCACTTT
>TRBV11-2|-|-|TRBJ2-2
CASSSLPRGYTGELFF
TGTGCCAGCAGCTCCTTGCCTCGGGGGTACACCGGGGAGCTGTTTTTT
>TRBV2|-|-|TRBJ2-5
CASSGDFRETQYF
TGTGCCAGCAGTGGGGACTTTCGGGAGACCCAGTACTTC